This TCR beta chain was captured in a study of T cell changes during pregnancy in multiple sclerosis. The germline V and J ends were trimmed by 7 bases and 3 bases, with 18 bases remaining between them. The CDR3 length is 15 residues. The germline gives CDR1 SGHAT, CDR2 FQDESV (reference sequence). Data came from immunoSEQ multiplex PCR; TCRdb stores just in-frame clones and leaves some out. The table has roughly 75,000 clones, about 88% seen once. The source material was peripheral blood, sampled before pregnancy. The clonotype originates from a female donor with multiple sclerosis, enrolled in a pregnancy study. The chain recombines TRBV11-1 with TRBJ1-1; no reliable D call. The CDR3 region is CASTLFWQADTEAFF. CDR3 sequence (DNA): TGTGCCAGCACCCTATTTTGGCAGGCTGACACTGAAGCTTTCTTT.